A selection of T cell receptor beta chains follows, all from one sample in a study of Graves' ophthalmopathy and Graves' hyperthyroidism. TCRdb re-called the multiplex PCR reads with MiXCR, one entry per CDR3 protein. There are 600,000 to 650,000 distinct CDR3 sequences in the sample; 20% to 25% occur only once, and approximately 7.7% lies in the top ten. Sequenced: peripheral blood. Receptors originate from a woman aged 18-29 years with stable Graves' hyperthyroidism. Some clones in this sample may be carry-over from other donors' samples. Both conserved end residues are part of each CDR3. D genes are given only for firm matches. The size entry is marked missing in some rows and otherwise reads once, few, many or a size class.

v_call: TRBV6-2/TRBV6-3
j_call: TRBJ1-2
d_call: TRBD1
clone_size: NA
cdr3_nt: TGTGCCAGCAGCCCCCCGACAGGGGATTCCTATGGCTACACCTTC
cdr3_aa: CASSPPTGDSYGYTF

v_call: TRBV20-1
j_call: TRBJ2-5
d_call: NA
clone_size: many
cdr3_nt: TGCAGTGCCGACCCGAGGCGGCAAGAGACCCAGTACTTC
cdr3_aa: CSADPRRQETQYF

v_call: TRBV12-3/TRBV12-4
j_call: TRBJ1-1
d_call: TRBD1
clone_size: many
cdr3_nt: TGTGCCAGCAGTCCCGGGACAGACTACAACACTGAAGCTTTCTTT
cdr3_aa: CASSPGTDYNTEAFF

v_call: TRBV9
j_call: TRBJ2-5
d_call: TRBD1
clone_size: NA
cdr3_nt: TGTGCCAGCAGCGTAAGTGGGACAGGGGGCTTGGAAGAGACCCAGTACTTC
cdr3_aa: CASSVSGTGGLEETQYF

v_call: TRBV29-1
j_call: TRBJ1-2
d_call: NA
clone_size: many
cdr3_nt: TGCAGCGTTGGGGGGGTTAAAGACTATGGCTACACCTTC
cdr3_aa: CSVGGVKDYGYTF

v_call: TRBV19
j_call: TRBJ1-5
d_call: NA
clone_size: many
cdr3_nt: TGTGCCAGTAGTCCCCAGGGGAATCAGCCCCAGCATTTT
cdr3_aa: CASSPQGNQPQHF

v_call: TRBV6-1
j_call: TRBJ1-2
d_call: NA
clone_size: NA
cdr3_nt: TGTGCCAGCAGACCACAGGGAACCTATGGCTACACCTTC
cdr3_aa: CASRPQGTYGYTF

v_call: TRBV2
j_call: TRBJ2-7
d_call: NA
clone_size: few
cdr3_nt: TGTGCCAGTACCCCCAGCCGCCCGTCCTACGAGCAGTACTTC
cdr3_aa: CASTPSRPSYEQYF

v_call: TRBV24-1
j_call: TRBJ1-1
d_call: NA
clone_size: many
cdr3_nt: TGTGCCACCAGTGCTGGGACTTCTGAAGCTTTCTTT
cdr3_aa: CATSAGTSEAFF

v_call: TRBV6-5
j_call: TRBJ1-2
d_call: NA
clone_size: many
cdr3_nt: TGTGCCAGCAGTTACGCGGGGGGCCCTAACTATGGCTACACCTTC
cdr3_aa: CASSYAGGPNYGYTF

v_call: TRBV20-1
j_call: TRBJ1-1
d_call: NA
clone_size: many
cdr3_nt: TGCAGTGCCGAAGGAAAGCGGGGGAACACTGAAGCTTTCTTT
cdr3_aa: CSAEGKRGNTEAFF

v_call: TRBV2
j_call: TRBJ2-2
d_call: NA
clone_size: many
cdr3_nt: TGTGCCAGCAGTGAAGCGACCTCTACCGGGGAGCTGTTTTTT
cdr3_aa: CASSEATSTGELFF

v_call: TRBV5-1
j_call: TRBJ2-2
d_call: NA
clone_size: many
cdr3_nt: TGCGCCGGGGGCCCCGGGGAGCTGTTTTTT
cdr3_aa: CAGGPGELFF

v_call: TRBV19
j_call: TRBJ1-5
d_call: NA
clone_size: few
cdr3_nt: TGTGCCAGTACCACCCAAGGGGTGGGGCGAGGGATTAGCAATCAGCCCCAGCATTTT
cdr3_aa: CASTTQGVGRGISNQPQHF

v_call: TRBV5-1
j_call: TRBJ2-2
d_call: TRBD2
clone_size: many
cdr3_nt: TGTGCCAGCAGCTTAGCGGGTCCCGGGGAGCTGTTTTTT
cdr3_aa: CASSLAGPGELFF

v_call: TRBV12-3/TRBV12-4
j_call: TRBJ2-2
d_call: NA
clone_size: NA
cdr3_nt: TGTGCCAGCAGTCCCGTGGGGCTTACCGGGGAGCTGTTTTTT
cdr3_aa: CASSPVGLTGELFF

v_call: TRBV30
j_call: TRBJ2-7
d_call: NA
clone_size: many
cdr3_nt: TGTGCCTGGAGTAAGGAGCTGGAGCAGTACTTC
cdr3_aa: CAWSKELEQYF

v_call: TRBV13
j_call: TRBJ1-2
d_call: NA
clone_size: many
cdr3_nt: TGTGCCAGCACTCGGACGGAGGGCACCGCTTGGGCTGGCTACACCTTC
cdr3_aa: CASTRTEGTAWAGYTF

v_call: TRBV15
j_call: TRBJ2-7
d_call: NA
clone_size: NA
cdr3_nt: TGTGCCACCAGCAGAGATGGCCCGGGTTCCTACGAGCAGTACTTC
cdr3_aa: CATSRDGPGSYEQYF

v_call: TRBV2
j_call: TRBJ1-2
d_call: TRBD1
clone_size: few
cdr3_nt: TGTGCCAGCAGTGGGGACAGGCCGGTCCTAGGCTATGGCTACACCTTC
cdr3_aa: CASSGDRPVLGYGYTF

v_call: TRBV12-5
j_call: TRBJ1-2
d_call: NA
clone_size: many
cdr3_nt: TGTGCTAGTGTCTCATCCACCGACGGCGTCTACTATGGCTACACCTTC
cdr3_aa: CASVSSTDGVYYGYTF

v_call: TRBV2
j_call: TRBJ2-2
d_call: NA
clone_size: NA
cdr3_nt: TGTGCCAGCACGAACAGACCGAACACCGGGGAGCTGTTTTTT
cdr3_aa: CASTNRPNTGELFF

v_call: TRBV3-1
j_call: TRBJ1-5
d_call: TRBD1
clone_size: few
cdr3_nt: TGTGCCAGCAGCCAGGGGACAGCTAGCAATCAGCCCCAGCATTTT
cdr3_aa: CASSQGTASNQPQHF

v_call: TRBV5-1
j_call: TRBJ1-1
d_call: NA
clone_size: few
cdr3_nt: TGCGCCAGCAGCCCCATCGGGGGGAGTGGCACTGAAGCTTTCTTT
cdr3_aa: CASSPIGGSGTEAFF

v_call: TRBV3-1
j_call: TRBJ1-2
d_call: NA
clone_size: NA
cdr3_nt: TGTGCCAGCAGCCAAGTCCCAGTCCTTAACTATGGCTACACCTTC
cdr3_aa: CASSQVPVLNYGYTF

v_call: TRBV6-1
j_call: TRBJ1-1
d_call: TRBD1
clone_size: NA
cdr3_nt: TGTGCCAGCAGTGGTGCGAGGGGACAGTTGAACACTGAAGCTTTCTTT
cdr3_aa: CASSGARGQLNTEAFF

v_call: TRBV9
j_call: TRBJ1-1
d_call: TRBD1
clone_size: many
cdr3_nt: TGTGCCAGCAGCGCGGGACAGGGGTTCGGGAACACTGAAGCTTTCTTT
cdr3_aa: CASSAGQGFGNTEAFF

v_call: TRBV28
j_call: TRBJ1-2
d_call: NA
clone_size: many
cdr3_nt: TGTGCCAGCAGGCCACAGGGCTCAAACTTCTATGGCTACACCTTC
cdr3_aa: CASRPQGSNFYGYTF

v_call: TRBV12-3/TRBV12-4
j_call: TRBJ1-5
d_call: NA
clone_size: many
cdr3_nt: TGTGCCAGCAGTTTAAGGTCTCAGCCCCAGCATTTT
cdr3_aa: CASSLRSQPQHF

v_call: TRBV6-2/TRBV6-3
j_call: TRBJ1-2
d_call: NA
clone_size: many
cdr3_nt: TGTGCCAGCAGTTACGACAGAAACTATGGCTACACCTTC
cdr3_aa: CASSYDRNYGYTF

v_call: TRBV13
j_call: TRBJ2-5
d_call: TRBD2
clone_size: many
cdr3_nt: TGTGCCAGCAGCCCAATGAGGACTAGCGGAGAGACCCAGTACTTC
cdr3_aa: CASSPMRTSGETQYF

v_call: TRBV4-2
j_call: TRBJ1-5
d_call: NA
clone_size: NA
cdr3_nt: TGTGCCAGCAGCCAAGTTCACAATCAGCCCCAGCATTTT
cdr3_aa: CASSQVHNQPQHF

v_call: TRBV12-3/TRBV12-4
j_call: TRBJ1-5
d_call: TRBD1
clone_size: many
cdr3_nt: TGTGCCAGCAGGAAACAGGGGGCTCAGCCCCAGCATTTT
cdr3_aa: CASRKQGAQPQHF

v_call: TRBV6-2/TRBV6-3
j_call: TRBJ2-2
d_call: NA
clone_size: few
cdr3_nt: TGTGCCAGCAACTACGCTGGGGAGCTGTTTTTT
cdr3_aa: CASNYAGELFF

v_call: TRBV28
j_call: TRBJ1-1
d_call: NA
clone_size: many
cdr3_nt: TGTGCCAGCAGTTCCTACAGAAGAATGAACACTGAAGCTTTCTTT
cdr3_aa: CASSSYRRMNTEAFF

v_call: TRBV2
j_call: TRBJ2-2
d_call: TRBD1
clone_size: many
cdr3_nt: TGTGCCAGCAGCGGAGACAGGGGGTATTTCGGGGAGCTGTTTTTT
cdr3_aa: CASSGDRGYFGELFF

v_call: TRBV30
j_call: TRBJ1-2
d_call: NA
clone_size: NA
cdr3_nt: TGTGCCTGGAGTGGGGACCTCAGGGGCTATGGCTACACCTTC
cdr3_aa: CAWSGDLRGYGYTF

v_call: TRBV5-1
j_call: TRBJ2-5
d_call: TRBD2
clone_size: many
cdr3_nt: TGCGCCAGCAGCGGGGTGACTAGCGCTCAAGAGACCCAGTACTTC
cdr3_aa: CASSGVTSAQETQYF

v_call: TRBV12-3/TRBV12-4
j_call: TRBJ1-5
d_call: TRBD1
clone_size: many
cdr3_nt: TGTGCCAGCAGTTACGGGACAGGGGGTGGCCAGCCCCAGCATTTT
cdr3_aa: CASSYGTGGGQPQHF

v_call: TRBV6-1
j_call: TRBJ2-6
d_call: NA
clone_size: NA
cdr3_nt: TGTGCCAGCAGTGAAGGCCTCTCTGGGGCCAACGTCCTGACTTTC
cdr3_aa: CASSEGLSGANVLTF

v_call: TRBV5-1
j_call: TRBJ2-5
d_call: TRBD2
clone_size: NA
cdr3_nt: TGCGCCAGCAGCCGGGAAGCGGGGGGGGTTGGCGATGAGACCCAGTACTTC
cdr3_aa: CASSREAGGVGDETQYF

v_call: TRBV19
j_call: TRBJ2-7
d_call: TRBD2
clone_size: NA
cdr3_nt: TGTGCCACGGGGCCGGGAGGGGTCGGCGAGCAGTACTTC
cdr3_aa: CATGPGGVGEQYF

v_call: TRBV20-1
j_call: TRBJ2-7
d_call: NA
clone_size: many
cdr3_nt: TGCAGTGCTAGGTGGCAGGCCTCCTACGAGCAGTACTTC
cdr3_aa: CSARWQASYEQYF

v_call: TRBV20-1
j_call: TRBJ1-2
d_call: NA
clone_size: many
cdr3_nt: TGCAGTGCTAGAGATCCGGAGGCAGGGGGCTACACCTTC
cdr3_aa: CSARDPEAGGYTF

v_call: TRBV6-1
j_call: TRBJ1-5
d_call: TRBD1
clone_size: many
cdr3_nt: TGTGCCAGCAGTGCACAGGGGGGGAACAATCAGCCCCAGCATTTT
cdr3_aa: CASSAQGGNNQPQHF

v_call: TRBV30
j_call: TRBJ2-7
d_call: NA
clone_size: NA
cdr3_nt: TGTGCCTGGGAGGGACCAGAAAAGACGTACGAGCAGTACTTC
cdr3_aa: CAWEGPEKTYEQYF

v_call: TRBV20-1
j_call: TRBJ2-4
d_call: NA
clone_size: many
cdr3_nt: TGCAGTGCCCTCATGGGGCTAGCCAAAAACATTCAGTACTTC
cdr3_aa: CSALMGLAKNIQYF

v_call: TRBV15
j_call: TRBJ2-2
d_call: NA
clone_size: once
cdr3_nt: TGTGCCACCAGCAGAGGTGCTAGGAGGGAGCTGTTTTTT
cdr3_aa: CATSRGARRELFF

v_call: TRBV24-1
j_call: TRBJ1-2
d_call: TRBD1
clone_size: many
cdr3_nt: TGTGCCACCAGTGAAGGACAGGGAGTCAACTATGGCTACACCTTC
cdr3_aa: CATSEGQGVNYGYTF

v_call: TRBV5-1
j_call: TRBJ1-3
d_call: TRBD1
clone_size: many
cdr3_nt: TGCGCCAGCAGCCCTGGACAGGCCAGGGACACCATATATTTT
cdr3_aa: CASSPGQARDTIYF

v_call: TRBV12-3/TRBV12-4
j_call: TRBJ1-5
d_call: NA
clone_size: many
cdr3_nt: TGTGCCAGCAGGCCGCAGGGTGGGAATCAGCCCCAGCATTTT
cdr3_aa: CASRPQGGNQPQHF

v_call: TRBV11-2
j_call: TRBJ2-2
d_call: TRBD1
clone_size: many
cdr3_nt: TGTGCCAGCAGACGACAGGGGTCTGACGGGGAGCTGTTTTTT
cdr3_aa: CASRRQGSDGELFF

v_call: TRBV28
j_call: TRBJ1-1
d_call: TRBD1
clone_size: many
cdr3_nt: TGTGCCAGCAATACTAAAGGGGGACAGGCGAACACTGAAGCTTTCTTT
cdr3_aa: CASNTKGGQANTEAFF